This is a list of T cell receptor beta chains from one sample in a study of T cell responses to AZD1222 COVID-19 vaccine. Generated by immunoSEQ multiplex PCR, the TCRdb table keeps only in-frame clones and is missing some. The repertoire consists of 85,000 to 95,000 clones, with 70% to 90% occurring once and the leading ten covering 5% to 6.5%. This specimen consisted of peripheral blood, obtained 28 days after the second AZD1222 dose. The receptor set was obtained from an adult who received the AZD1222 COVID-19 vaccine. CDR3s include the opening cysteine and the closing phenylalanine or tryptophan. A D gene is named only where the DNA matches it firmly. Clone size is stated in some rows and not others, as once, few, many or a class when expanded.

d_gene	j_gene	v_gene	abundance	CDR3nt	CDR3aa
NA	TRBJ2-7	TRBV11-3	NA	TGTGCCAGCAGCTCAAGGGTTCCCGAGCAGTACTTC	CASSSRVPEQYF
NA	TRBJ1-1	TRBV5-6	NA	TGTGCCAGCAGCCCCCTAGGGACATTGAACACTGAAGCTTTCTTT	CASSPLGTLNTEAFF
TRBD2	TRBJ2-1	TRBV2	NA	TGTGCCAGCAGTGAAGGATTTAGCGGGGGTGAAAATGAGCAGTTCTTC	CASSEGFSGGENEQFF
NA	TRBJ1-6	TRBV30	NA	TGTGCCTGGACTCAAGGGAAAGGTGGCTCACCCCTCCACTTT	CAWTQGKGGSPLHF
TRBD1	TRBJ1-2	TRBV9	NA	TGTGCCAGCAGCGTAGGACAGGGGGCTGGAGGCTACACCTTC	CASSVGQGAGGYTF
NA	TRBJ2-7	TRBV5-5	NA	TGTGCCAGCAGCACAGGACCTACCGACAGCTACGAGCAGTACTTC	CASSTGPTDSYEQYF
TRBD2	TRBJ2-3	TRBV28	NA	TGTGCCAGCAGCCGTACTAGCGGGGGGGGCACAGATACGCAGTATTTT	CASSRTSGGGTDTQYF
NA	TRBJ1-2	TRBV27	NA	TGTGCCAGCATGAAGGGCGGGGGGGCCTATGGCTACACCTTC	CASMKGGGAYGYTF
NA	TRBJ1-4	TRBV6-2/TRBV6-3	NA	TGTGCCAGCAGTACCGGGACCGGACTGTTTTTT	CASSTGTGLFF
NA	TRBJ2-7	TRBV29-1	NA	TGCAGCGTTGAGAGCCCGGGATCCTACGAGCAGTACTTC	CSVESPGSYEQYF
NA	TRBJ1-1	TRBV4-1	NA	TGCGCCAGCAGCTCAGGGTTCTTGGACACTGAAGCTTTCTTT	CASSSGFLDTEAFF
TRBD1	TRBJ1-4	TRBV4-3	NA	TGCGCCAGCAGCCAGGACAGGGTTTCAGACGGTGAAAAACTGTTTTTT	CASSQDRVSDGEKLFF
TRBD1	TRBJ1-6	TRBV19	NA	TGTGCCAGTAGTTCTCAGGGGGAGAATTCACCCCTCCACTTT	CASSSQGENSPLHF
NA	TRBJ1-5	TRBV7-9	NA	TGTGCCAGCAGCTCTGCTGTGTCCGGTCAGCCCCAGCATTTT	CASSSAVSGQPQHF
TRBD2	TRBJ2-3	TRBV10-2	NA	TGCGCCAGCAGTGATTGGCGGGGGGCAGATACGCAGTATTTT	CASSDWRGADTQYF
NA	TRBJ1-2	TRBV12-5	NA	TGTGCTAGTGGTTTGCGGGGCTATGGCTACACCTTC	CASGLRGYGYTF
NA	TRBJ1-2	TRBV9	NA	TGTGCCAGCAGCGTAGATGGGGCTAACTATGGCTACACCTTC	CASSVDGANYGYTF
NA	TRBJ1-6	TRBV19	NA	TGTGCCAGTAGTATAGATGGGCTGCGGTCACCCCTCCACTTT	CASSIDGLRSPLHF
NA	TRBJ1-1	TRBV7-9	NA	TGTGCCAGCGCCTCCGGGGGGTCTGAAGCTTTCTTT	CASASGGSEAFF
NA	TRBJ2-5	TRBV5-1	NA	TGCGCCAGCGTCCAGGGACCGCTCCAAGAGACCCAGTACTTC	CASVQGPLQETQYF
NA	TRBJ1-2	TRBV29-1	few	TGCAGCGTTGAATCCGGGACGGCCTACACCTTC	CSVESGTAYTF
NA	TRBJ1-1	TRBV29-1	NA	TGCAGCGTTTCTCAGAGGAACACTGAAGCTTTCTTT	CSVSQRNTEAFF
TRBD2	TRBJ2-2	TRBV9	NA	TGTGCCAGCAGCCCACACCCGGGAGGACTAGCCAACACCGGGGAGCTGTTTTTT	CASSPHPGGLANTGELFF
NA	TRBJ1-4	TRBV3-1/TRBV3-2	many	TGTGCCAGCAGCCAAGAGGGGGTTGCAACTAATGAAAAACTGTTTTTT	CASSQEGVATNEKLFF
NA	TRBJ1-4	TRBV7-9	NA	TGTGCCAGCAGCCTCTGGGAAGCCAATGAAAAACTGTTTTTT	CASSLWEANEKLFF
NA	TRBJ1-4	TRBV23-1	NA	TGCGCCAGCAGTCAATGGCGCCTGCAAGGAACTAATGAAAAACTGTTTTTT	CASSQWRLQGTNEKLFF
NA	TRBJ1-2	TRBV28	NA	TGTGCCAGCAGTTCCCCCGGATTCTTTCGGGGCTACACCTTC	CASSSPGFFRGYTF
NA	TRBJ1-5	TRBV6-6	NA	TGTGCCAGCAGTTACCCTGAGGAAAATCAGCCCCAGCATTTT	CASSYPEENQPQHF
NA	TRBJ2-7	TRBV5-6	NA	TGTGCCAGCAGCTGGGAAGCCTACGAGCAGTACTTC	CASSWEAYEQYF
TRBD1	TRBJ2-7	TRBV3-1/TRBV3-2	NA	TGTGCCAGCAGCCCTCGGACAGGGAGGATGGAGCAGTACTTC	CASSPRTGRMEQYF
TRBD2	TRBJ2-3	TRBV7-8	NA	TGTGCCAGCAGCTTAGTAAGCGGGGGGGCCATGGATACGCAGTATTTT	CASSLVSGGAMDTQYF
TRBD1	TRBJ2-1	TRBV11-2	NA	TGTGCCAGCAGCAATAGGACAGGCTCCCGGTTCTTC	CASSNRTGSRFF
TRBD2	TRBJ2-7	TRBV5-1	NA	TGCGCCAGCACTAGCGGGGGGGCCTACGAGCAGTACTTC	CASTSGGAYEQYF
TRBD1	TRBJ2-7	TRBV4-1	NA	TGCGCCAGCAGCGGAGGACAGGGGGGAGACTACGAGCAGTACTTC	CASSGGQGGDYEQYF
NA	TRBJ1-3	TRBV30	NA	TGTGCCTGTACCCGGGGAAACACCATATATTTT	CACTRGNTIYF
NA	TRBJ2-3	TRBV5-4	few	TGTGCCAGCAGCAAGACAGCACATAGCACAGATACGCAGTATTTT	CASSKTAHSTDTQYF
NA	TRBJ2-1	TRBV12-3/TRBV12-4	NA	TGTGCCAGCAGTCCGGGTTCCTACAATGAGCAGTTCTTC	CASSPGSYNEQFF
NA	TRBJ1-5	TRBV3-1/TRBV3-2	NA	TGTGCCAGCAGCCAAGAACGGGGAAGGAGCAATCAGCCCCAGCATTTT	CASSQERGRSNQPQHF
NA	TRBJ2-5	TRBV4-1	NA	TGCGCCAGCAGCTTCCCGGGGCATGAGACCCAGTACTTC	CASSFPGHETQYF
NA	TRBJ2-7	TRBV11-2	NA	TGTGCCAGCAGCTCGACGGCAGCGTCAAGCTACGAGCAGTACTTC	CASSSTAASSYEQYF
NA	TRBJ2-1	TRBV7-9	NA	TGTGCCAGCAGCTTAGCGGGGACTGAGCAGTTCTTC	CASSLAGTEQFF
TRBD1	TRBJ1-6	TRBV7-6	NA	TGTGCCAGCACCCGTAAATTACAGGGGGCAGGGTCACCCCTCCACTTT	CASTRKLQGAGSPLHF
NA	TRBJ1-1	TRBV20-1	NA	TGCAGTGCTAGTTACAGCATTACTGAAGCTTTCTTT	CSASYSITEAFF
NA	TRBJ1-6	TRBV7-2	NA	TGTGCCAGCAGCTTAAGATCCGGGACGAGGAATTCACCCCTCCACTTT	CASSLRSGTRNSPLHF
NA	TRBJ1-5	TRBV27	NA	TGTGCCAGCTGGCCCGGGGGGGAAAGCAATCAGCCCCAGCATTTT	CASWPGGESNQPQHF
TRBD1	TRBJ1-2	TRBV29-1	NA	TGCAGCGTCGGATCCAGACAGGGAACGAGGGTACGGTATGGCTACACCTTC	CSVGSRQGTRVRYGYTF
TRBD1	TRBJ1-2	TRBV25-1	NA	TGTGCCAGCACCGGACCTGACCACAGGGGGGATAACTATGGCTACACCTTC	CASTGPDHRGDNYGYTF